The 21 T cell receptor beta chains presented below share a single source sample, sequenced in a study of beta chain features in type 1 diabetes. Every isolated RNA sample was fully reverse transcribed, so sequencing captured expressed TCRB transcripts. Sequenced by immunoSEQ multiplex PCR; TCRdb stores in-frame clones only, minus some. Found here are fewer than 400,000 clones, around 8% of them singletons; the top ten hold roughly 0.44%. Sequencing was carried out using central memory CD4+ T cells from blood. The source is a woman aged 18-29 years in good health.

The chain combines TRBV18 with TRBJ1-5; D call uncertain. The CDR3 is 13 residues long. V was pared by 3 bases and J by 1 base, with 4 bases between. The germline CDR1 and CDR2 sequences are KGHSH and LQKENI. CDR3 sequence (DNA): TGTGCCAGCTCACCCTCAAGCAATCAGCCCCAGCATTTT. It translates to CASSPSSNQPQHF.

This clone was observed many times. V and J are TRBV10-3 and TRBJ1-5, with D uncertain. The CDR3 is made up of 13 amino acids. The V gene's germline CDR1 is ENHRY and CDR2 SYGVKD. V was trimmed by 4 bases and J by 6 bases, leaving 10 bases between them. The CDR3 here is CAISVAGFQPQHF. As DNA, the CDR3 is TGTGCCATCAGTGTGGCAGGTTTTCAGCCCCAGCATTTT.

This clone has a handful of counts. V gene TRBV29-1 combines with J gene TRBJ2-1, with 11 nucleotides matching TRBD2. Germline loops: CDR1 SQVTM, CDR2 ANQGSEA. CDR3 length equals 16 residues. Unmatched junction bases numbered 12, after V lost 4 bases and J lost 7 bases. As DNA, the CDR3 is TGCAGCGTTGCCTCAACTACTAGCGGGAGATTAAATGAGCAGTTCTTC. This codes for CSVASTTSGRLNEQFF.

Here the CDR3 DNA reads TGTGCCAGCAGCCAATCAACGGTTATCGGTGAAGCTTTCTTT. Translating it yields CASSQSTVIGEAFF. The chain uses TRBV14 and TRBJ1-1; D is unresolved. The length of the CDR3 is 14 residues. Trimming cost V 2 bases and J 7 bases, with 14 bases left between them. Germline values: CDR1 SGHDN, CDR2 FVKESK.

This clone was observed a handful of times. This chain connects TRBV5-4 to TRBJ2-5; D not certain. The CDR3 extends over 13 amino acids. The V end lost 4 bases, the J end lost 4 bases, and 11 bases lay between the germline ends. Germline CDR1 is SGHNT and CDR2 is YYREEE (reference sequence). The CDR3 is CASSPYLGETQYF. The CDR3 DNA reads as TGTGCCAGCAGCCCATACCTGGGAGAGACCCAGTACTTC. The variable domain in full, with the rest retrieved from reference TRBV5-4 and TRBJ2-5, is ETGVTQSPTHLIKTRGQQVTLRCSSQSGHNTVSWYQQALGQGPQFIFQYYREEENGRGNFPPRFSGLQFPNYSSELNVNALELDDSALYLCASSPYLGETQYFGPGTRLLVL.

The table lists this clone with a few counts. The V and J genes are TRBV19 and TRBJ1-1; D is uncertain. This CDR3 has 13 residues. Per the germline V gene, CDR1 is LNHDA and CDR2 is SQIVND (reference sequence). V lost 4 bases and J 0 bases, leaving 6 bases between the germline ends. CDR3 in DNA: TGTGCCAGTAGTAAGACTGTGAACACTGAAGCTTTCTTT. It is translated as CASSKTVNTEAFF.

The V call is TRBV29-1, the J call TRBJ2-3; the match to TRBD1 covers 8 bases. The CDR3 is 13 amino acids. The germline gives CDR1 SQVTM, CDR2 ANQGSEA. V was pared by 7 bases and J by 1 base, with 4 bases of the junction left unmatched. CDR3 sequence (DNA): TGCAGCGCAGGACAGGGAGGCACAGATACGCAGTATTTT. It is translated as CSAGQGGTDTQYF.

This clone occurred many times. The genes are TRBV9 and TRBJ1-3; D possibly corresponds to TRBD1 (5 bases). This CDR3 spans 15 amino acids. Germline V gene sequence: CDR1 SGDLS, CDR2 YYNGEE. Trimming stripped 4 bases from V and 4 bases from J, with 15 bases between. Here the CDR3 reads CASSSQGGTGNTIYF. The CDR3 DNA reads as TGTGCCAGCAGCTCCCAGGGAGGGACGGGAAACACCATATATTTT.

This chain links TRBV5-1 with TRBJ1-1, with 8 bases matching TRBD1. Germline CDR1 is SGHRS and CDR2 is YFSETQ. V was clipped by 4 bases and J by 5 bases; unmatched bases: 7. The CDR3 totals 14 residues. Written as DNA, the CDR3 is TGCGCCAGCAGCCCCACAACAGGGGGAACTGAAGCTTTCTTT. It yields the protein CASSPTTGGTEAFF.

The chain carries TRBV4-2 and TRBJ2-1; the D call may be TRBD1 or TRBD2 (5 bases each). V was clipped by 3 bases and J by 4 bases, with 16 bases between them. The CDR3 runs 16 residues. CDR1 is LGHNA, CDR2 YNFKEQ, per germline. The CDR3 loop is CASSHEGPRGYNEQFF. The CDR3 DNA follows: TGTGCCAGCAGCCATGAGGGACCTCGAGGATACAATGAGCAGTTCTTC.

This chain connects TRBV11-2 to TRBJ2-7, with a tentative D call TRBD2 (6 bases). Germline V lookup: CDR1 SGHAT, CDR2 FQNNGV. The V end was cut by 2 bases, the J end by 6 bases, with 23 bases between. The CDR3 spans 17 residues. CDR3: CASSLTSAGRANPEQYF. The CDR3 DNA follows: TGTGCCAGCAGCTTAACCTCGGCGGGACGAGCCAATCCCGAGCAGTACTTC. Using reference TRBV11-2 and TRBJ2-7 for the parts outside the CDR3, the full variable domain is EAGVAQSPRYKIIEKRQSVAFWCNPISGHATLYWYQQILGQGPKLLIQFQNNGVVDDSQLPKDRFSAERLKGVDSTLKIQPAKLEDSAVYLCASSLTSAGRANPEQYFGPGTRLTVT.

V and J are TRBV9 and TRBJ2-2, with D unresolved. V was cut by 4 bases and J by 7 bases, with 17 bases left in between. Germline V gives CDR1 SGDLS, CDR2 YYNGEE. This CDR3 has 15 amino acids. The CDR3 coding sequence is TGTGCCAGCAGCCCGGCCCTTTCATTGGGCGGGGAGCTGTTTTTT. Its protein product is CASSPALSLGGELFF.

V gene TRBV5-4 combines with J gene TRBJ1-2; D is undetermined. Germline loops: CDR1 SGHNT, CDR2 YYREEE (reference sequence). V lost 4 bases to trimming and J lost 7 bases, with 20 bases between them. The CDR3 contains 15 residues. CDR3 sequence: CASSPRSSHGGGYTF. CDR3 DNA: TGTGCCAGCAGCCCAAGGTCTTCACACGGTGGTGGCTACACCTTC.

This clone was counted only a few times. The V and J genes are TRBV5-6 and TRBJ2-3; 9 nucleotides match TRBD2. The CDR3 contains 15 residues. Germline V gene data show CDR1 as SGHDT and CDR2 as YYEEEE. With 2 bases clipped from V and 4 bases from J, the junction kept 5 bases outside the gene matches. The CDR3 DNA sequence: TGTGCCAGCAGCTTTCGCGGCGGGAGGGCAGATACGCAGTATTTT. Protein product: CASSFRGGRADTQYF.

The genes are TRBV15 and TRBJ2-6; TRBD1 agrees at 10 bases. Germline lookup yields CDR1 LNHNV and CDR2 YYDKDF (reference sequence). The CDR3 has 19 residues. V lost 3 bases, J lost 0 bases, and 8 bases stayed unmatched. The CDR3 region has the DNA TGTGCCACCAGCAGGCGGACCGGGACAGGGGTCTCTGGGGCCAACGTCCTGACTTTC. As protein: CATSRRTGTGVSGANVLTF.

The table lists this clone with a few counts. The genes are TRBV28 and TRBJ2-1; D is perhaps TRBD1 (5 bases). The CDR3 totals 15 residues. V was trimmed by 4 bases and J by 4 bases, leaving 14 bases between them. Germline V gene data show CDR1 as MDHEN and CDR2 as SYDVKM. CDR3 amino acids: CASSSEKRGYNEQFF. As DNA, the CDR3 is TGTGCCAGCAGTTCCGAAAAAAGGGGATACAATGAGCAGTTCTTC.

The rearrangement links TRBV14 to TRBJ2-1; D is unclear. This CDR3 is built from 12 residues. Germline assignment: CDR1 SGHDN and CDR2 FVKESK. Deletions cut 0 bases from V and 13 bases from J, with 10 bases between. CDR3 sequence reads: CASSQERVKQFF. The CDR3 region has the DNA TGTGCCAGCAGCCAAGAACGGGTAAAACAGTTCTTC.

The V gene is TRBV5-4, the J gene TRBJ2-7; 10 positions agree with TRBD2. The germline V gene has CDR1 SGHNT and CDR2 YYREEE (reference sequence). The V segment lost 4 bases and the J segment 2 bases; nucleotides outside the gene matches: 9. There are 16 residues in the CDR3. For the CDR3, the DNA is TGTGCCAGCAGCCCCGCGGGAGCGGGAGGGACCTACGAGCAGTACTTC. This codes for CASSPAGAGGTYEQYF.

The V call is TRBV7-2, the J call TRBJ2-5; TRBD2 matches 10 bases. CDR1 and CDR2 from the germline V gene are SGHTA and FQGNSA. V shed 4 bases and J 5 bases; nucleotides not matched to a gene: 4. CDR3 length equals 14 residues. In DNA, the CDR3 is TGTGCCAGCAGCTCTAGCGGGAGTGTGGAGACCCAGTACTTC. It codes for CASSSSGSVETQYF.

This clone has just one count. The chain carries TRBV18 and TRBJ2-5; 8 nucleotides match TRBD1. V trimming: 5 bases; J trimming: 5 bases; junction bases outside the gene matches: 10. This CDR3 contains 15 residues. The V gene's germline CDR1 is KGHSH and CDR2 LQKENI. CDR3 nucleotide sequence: TGTGCCAGCTCAACCCTGACAGGGGCGGGGGAGACCCAGTACTTC. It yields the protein CASSTLTGAGETQYF.

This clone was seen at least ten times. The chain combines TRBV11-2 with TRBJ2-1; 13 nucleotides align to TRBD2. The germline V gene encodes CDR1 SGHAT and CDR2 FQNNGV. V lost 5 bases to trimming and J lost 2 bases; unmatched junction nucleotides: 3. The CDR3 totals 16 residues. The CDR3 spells CASSRTSGSPYNEQFF. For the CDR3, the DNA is TGTGCCAGCAGCCGGACTAGCGGGAGTCCCTACAATGAGCAGTTCTTC.